These T cell receptor beta chains were read from a single sample in a study of blood T cells in healthy people across ages. MiXCR, applied by TCRdb to the 5' RACE reads, yields one record per CDR3 protein. The sample shows hundreds of thousands of distinct CDR3 sequences, roughly 30% of them seen only once. The sample taken for sequencing was blood. The receptors derive from a woman over 75 in good health. Each CDR3 is given with its conserved first and last residue. D genes are given only for firm matches. Not all rows give a size; the values are once, few, many and, for expanded clones, a class.

size	D	J	V	DNA	CDR3
many	.	TRBJ1-2	TRBV4-1	TGCGCCAGCAGCCAAGAAAACGGGTATTATGGCTACACCTTC	CASSQENGYYGYTF
few	.	TRBJ2-3	TRBV7-9	TGTGCCAGCAGCTCCCTAATGGATACGCAGTATTTT	CASSSLMDTQYF
many	.	TRBJ2-1	TRBV30	TGTGCCTGGAGTGGACGGATGGGGCATGAGCAGTTCTTC	CAWSGRMGHEQFF
many	TRBD1	TRBJ2-3	TRBV20-1	TGCAGTGCCCGAGAGATGGGACAGGGCACAGATACGCAGTATTTT	CSAREMGQGTDTQYF
.	.	TRBJ1-1	TRBV20-1	TGCAGTGCTAGAGAGTTGAGGGTACTATTTGGGGCTTTCTTT	CSARELRVLFGAFF
many	.	TRBJ2-7	TRBV28	TGTGCCAGCAGAGTGGCAGTGTCCTTCGGCGAGCAGTACTTC	CASRVAVSFGEQYF
many	.	TRBJ2-5	TRBV10-3	TGTGCCATCAGTGGCGTGCAGGGTGTGCCAGAGACCCAGTACTTC	CAISGVQGVPETQYF
.	.	TRBJ1-2	TRBV7-2	TGTGCCAGCAGCTCACTACGTCTTAACTATGGCTACACCTTC	CASSSLRLNYGYTF
many	TRBD1	TRBJ1-5	TRBV7-2	TGTGCCAGCAGACCAACCGACAGGGCCGGCGGCAATCAGCCCCAGCATTTT	CASRPTDRAGGNQPQHF
.	TRBD1	TRBJ1-1	TRBV12-3/TRBV12-4	TGTGCCAGCAGTTTAGACGGGACAGGGCCCACTGAAGCTTTCTTT	CASSLDGTGPTEAFF
.	TRBD2	TRBJ2-1	TRBV27	TGTGCCAGCAGTTCCGGGGTAGCGGGATACAATGAGCAGTTCTTC	CASSSGVAGYNEQFF
many	.	TRBJ2-7	TRBV3-1	TGTGCCAGCAGCCACCAACCTTACGAGCAGTACTTC	CASSHQPYEQYF
.	TRBD2	TRBJ2-1	TRBV28	TGTGCCAGCAGTTTGGGAGGGGCCAGGGAGCAGTTCTTC	CASSLGGAREQFF
.	.	TRBJ1-1	TRBV20-1	TGCAGTGCTAGAGCCTCGGCACAGTTGAACACTGAAGCTTTCTTT	CSARASAQLNTEAFF
once	.	TRBJ2-7	TRBV11-1	TGTGCCAGCAGCTTAGGAGGTGGACTCCTACTCTACGAGCAGTACTTC	CASSLGGGLLLYEQYF
.	.	TRBJ1-1	TRBV6-5	TGTGCCCTCAGTTACTATGGGGGCGAAGCTTTCTTT	CALSYYGGEAFF
many	TRBD2	TRBJ2-5	TRBV9	TGTGCCAGCAGCGAGGGCGGGACTACCGCCCAAGAGACCCAGTACTTC	CASSEGGTTAQETQYF
many	TRBD1	TRBJ1-1	TRBV28	TGTGCCAGCAGCCTGGGACAGAAGAACACTGAAGCTTTCTTT	CASSLGQKNTEAFF
many	TRBD1	TRBJ1-6	TRBV7-2	TGTGCCAGCAGCCCAGACAGGGACCGTTATAATTCACCCCTCCACTTT	CASSPDRDRYNSPLHF
.	.	TRBJ2-3	TRBV30	TGTGCCTGGAGTGTACGAGGGCTGGTGCAGTATTTT	CAWSVRGLVQYF